Presented here are 23 T cell receptor beta chains from one specimen sequenced in a study of technical replicates of blood from a handful of donors. Produced via immunoSEQ multiplex PCR; TCRdb's table is partial and in-frame only. The data hold around 71,000 clones, with over 85% observed a single time. Sequences were obtained from T cells isolated from PBMCs. The receptors stem from a human donor in good health.

This chain links TRBV19 with TRBJ1-5; D perhaps matches TRBD1 (5 bases). CDR1 and CDR2 (germline): LNHDA, SQIVND (reference sequence). The CDR3 is 13 residues long. Trimming removed 2 bases from V and 6 bases from J, with 8 bases in between. CDR3 loop: CASSISRAQPQHF. CDR3 nucleotides: TGTGCCAGTAGTATAAGCAGGGCTCAGCCCCAGCATTTT.

The chain joins TRBV6-5 to TRBJ2-3; unclear D gene. The CDR3 length is 12 residues. CDR1 and CDR2 from the germline V gene are MNHEY and SVGAGI. Trimming cost V 5 bases and J 2 bases, with 5 bases left between them. CDR3 sequence: CASSRDTDTQYF. Here the CDR3 DNA reads TGTGCCAGCAGTCGCGACACAGATACGCAGTATTTT.

This clone was picked up one time. The chain has TRBV6-1 and TRBJ2-7; D is undetermined. Germline lookup yields CDR1 MNHNS and CDR2 SASEGT. This CDR3 comprises 12 residues. V was pared by 1 base and J by 6 bases, with 7 bases between. In nucleotides, the CDR3 is TGTGCCAGCAGTGAAGGGCCGGGCGAGCAGTACTTC. Translation gives CASSEGPGEQYF.

The chain employs TRBV7-7 and TRBJ2-1, with 14 bases lining up with TRBD2. The CDR3 totals 16 residues. CDR1 is SSHAT and CDR2 is FNYEAQ in the germline V gene (reference sequence). Germline trimming cut 5 bases from V and 8 bases from J; bases unmatched to any gene: 8. The CDR3 region is CASSPLTSGREDEQFF. For the CDR3, the DNA is TGTGCCAGCAGCCCACTGACTAGCGGGAGGGAGGATGAGCAGTTCTTC. Full variable domain (rest looked up from reference TRBV7-7 and TRBJ2-1): GAGVSQSPRYKVTKRGQDVTLRCDPISSHATLYWYQQALGQGPEFLTYFNYEAQPDKSGLPSDRFSAERPEGSISTLTIQRTEQRDSAMYRCASSPLTSGREDEQFFGPGTRLTVL.

The rearrangement links TRBV7-9 to TRBJ2-7; possibly TRBD2 for D (6 bases). The CDR3 runs 15 residues. CDR1 SEHNR and CDR2 FQNEAQ come from the germline V gene (reference sequence). V lost 1 base to trimming and J lost 3 bases, with 13 bases between them. This CDR3 is CASSLVSGAFYEQYF. The DNA of the CDR3 is TGTGCCAGCAGCTTAGTATCGGGAGCATTCTACGAGCAGTACTTC.

The table lists this clone with a few counts. The chain has TRBV14 and TRBJ1-1; no clear D gene. Germline lookup yields CDR1 SGHDN and CDR2 FVKESK. V was cut by 4 bases and J by 0 bases, with 6 bases left in between. This CDR3 region has 13 residues. CDR3 residues: CASSLVMNTEAFF. CDR3 nucleotides: TGTGCCAGCAGCCTAGTCATGAACACTGAAGCTTTCTTT.

The chain uses TRBV2 and TRBJ2-7; tentatively, D is TRBD1 (5 bases). Germline V CDR1 and CDR2: SNHLY, FYNNEI. This CDR3 region has 14 residues. Trimming took 9 bases from V and 4 from J, leaving 19 bases between them. The CDR3 loop is CARGISGHGYEQYF. CDR3 coding DNA: TGTGCCAGAGGGATCTCAGGGCACGGATACGAGCAGTACTTC.

J is TRBJ1-4 and V is TRBV25-1; D unclear. Trimming took off 4 bases at V and 10 bases at J, with 19 bases between the two ends. CDR3 length equals 15 residues. The V gene's germline CDR1 is MGHDK and CDR2 SYGVNS. The CDR3 DNA follows: TGTGCCAGCAGTGGAATGGGTGGGCGCGCAGGAAAACTGTTTTTT. Translating gives CASSGMGGRAGKLFF.

The rearrangement uses TRBV10-3 and TRBJ2-2; the D gene is possibly TRBD2 (5 bases). This CDR3 contains 16 residues. Trimming took 0 bases from V and 2 from J, leaving 10 bases between them. The germline gives CDR1 ENHRY, CDR2 SYGVKD. The CDR3 sequence is CAISESNRGNTGELFF. CDR3 DNA sequence: TGTGCCATCAGTGAGTCGAACCGGGGTAACACCGGGGAGCTGTTTTTT.

V gene TRBV2 combines with J gene TRBJ2-7, with 9 bases that match TRBD1. Germline trimming cut 6 bases from V and 3 bases from J; bases unmatched to any gene: 6. This CDR3 has 14 residues. CDR1 is SNHLY, CDR2 FYNNEI, per germline. CDR3 DNA sequence: TGTGCCAGCAGGGCGGGACAGGGTTTCTACGAGCAGTACTTC. Translation: CASRAGQGFYEQYF.

This chain connects TRBV9 to TRBJ1-4, with D perhaps TRBD1 (5 bases). Trimming pared 4 bases from V and 0 bases from J, leaving 13 bases between. CDR1 and CDR2 (germline): SGDLS, YYNGEE. The CDR3 spans 16 residues. The CDR3: CASSRGGSATNEKLFF. The CDR3 DNA reads TGTGCCAGCAGCCGGGGGGGAAGCGCAACTAATGAAAAACTGTTTTTT.

V is TRBV6-5 and J is TRBJ2-1; 7 bases align to TRBD2. Trimming at V came to 2 bases and at J to 9 bases, leaving 7 bases not matched to a gene. The germline V gene has CDR1 MNHEY and CDR2 SVGAGI. The CDR3 is made up of 14 amino acids. The CDR3 sequence is CASSYAGEQGEQFF. The CDR3 region has the DNA TGTGCCAGCAGTTACGCGGGAGAACAAGGTGAGCAGTTCTTC.

Points on this clone: Relative to the germline gene, one junction end is altered; a read error may explain this. The V and J genes are TRBV19 and TRBJ2-7; D is unresolved. The CDR3 spans 15 residues. CDR1 is LNHDA and CDR2 is SQIVND in the germline V gene (reference sequence). The CDR3 bases are TGTGCCAGTAGAATAGGGCCAGGTCGCGCCTACGAGCAGTACTTC. Translating it yields CASRIGPGRAYEQYF.

The chain recombines TRBV6-1 with TRBJ2-7, with 7 positions matching TRBD1. With V trimmed by 0 bases and J by 3 bases, 5 bases remained unmatched. Germline assignment: CDR1 MNHNS and CDR2 SASEGT. There are 15 residues in the CDR3. CDR3 bases: TGTGCCAGCAGTGAAGCGCCGACAGGGAGCTACGAGCAGTACTTC. Protein: CASSEAPTGSYEQYF.

CDR3: CASSVDSGSYNEQFF. In DNA, the CDR3 is TGTGCCAGCAGTGTCGATAGCGGCTCCTACAATGAGCAGTTCTTC. The rearrangement links TRBV2 to TRBJ2-1, with D perhaps matching TRBD2 (6 bases). There are 15 residues in the CDR3. V lost 4 bases and J 0 bases, leaving 10 bases between the germline ends. Per the germline V gene, CDR1 is SNHLY and CDR2 is FYNNEI.

The rearrangement links TRBV29-1 to TRBJ1-2; D unresolved. Trimming removed 7 bases at V and 0 bases at J, with 12 bases between. Germline CDR1 reads SQVTM; CDR2 reads ANQGSEA. The CDR3 totals 13 residues. The CDR3 sequence is CSASTGANYGYTF. DNA of the CDR3: TGCAGCGCCTCGACGGGAGCTAACTATGGCTACACCTTC.

The gene calls are TRBV4-1 and TRBJ2-5, with TRBD2 matching over 9 bases. CDR3 length: 13 residues. Germline V gives CDR1 MGHRA, CDR2 YSYEKL. J was trimmed by 4 bases and V by 4 bases; bases with no gene match: 1. CDR3 sequence: CASSPRGGETQYF. The CDR3 DNA reads as TGCGCCAGCAGCCCGCGGGGGGGAGAGACCCAGTACTTC.

This clone was seen more than once but under ten times. V usage is TRBV25-1 and J usage is TRBJ1-2; D gene unclear. Deletions cut 2 bases from V and 4 bases from J, with 8 bases between. Germline V gives CDR1 MGHDK, CDR2 SYGVNS. The CDR3 has 13 residues. CDR3 DNA sequence: TGTGCCAGCAGTGAACGTAGAGGCTATGGCTACACCTTC. This translates into CASSERRGYGYTF.

The chain recombines TRBV30 with TRBJ2-2; 11 bases match TRBD2. V lost 7 bases to trimming and J lost 9 bases; unmatched junction nucleotides: 4. Per germline, CDR1 GTSNPN and CDR2 SVGIG (reference sequence). The CDR3 loop spans 12 amino acids. For the CDR3, the DNA is TGTGCCTACCGACTAGCGGGAAGGGAGCTGTTTTTT. This gives the protein CAYRLAGRELFF. Using reference TRBV30 and TRBJ2-2 for the parts outside the CDR3, the full variable domain is SQTIHQWPATLVQPVGSPLSLECTVEGTSNPNLYWYRQAAGRGLQLLFYSVGIGQISSEVPQNLSASRPQDRQFILSSKKLLLSDSGFYLCAYRLAGRELFFGEGSRLTVL.

This clone showed up just once. This chain links TRBV7-2 with TRBJ1-2; no clear D gene. Between the trimmed V and J ends, which lost 1 base and 0 bases, there was a span of 9 bases. Germline V gives CDR1 SGHTA, CDR2 FQGNSA. This CDR3 comprises 15 residues. The DNA of the CDR3 is TGTGCCAGCAGCTTAGTCGTTTCTTCTAACTATGGCTACACCTTC. This translates into CASSLVVSSNYGYTF.

Written as DNA, the CDR3 is TGTGCCAGCAGCTTAGATACTAGCACAGATACGCAGTATTTT. This codes for CASSLDTSTDTQYF. The rearrangement joins TRBV7-9 to TRBJ2-3; D not resolved. This CDR3 has 14 amino acids. Deletions cut 1 base from V and 0 bases from J, with 5 bases between. Germline-derived CDR1 and CDR2 are SEHNR and FQNEAQ (reference sequence).

The genes are TRBV2 and TRBJ2-7, with 9 bases that match TRBD1. V gave up 7 bases and J gave up 4 bases; unmatched junction bases: 8. The CDR3 totals 14 residues. CDR1 is SNHLY and CDR2 is FYNNEI in the germline V gene. The CDR3 sequence: CASISDRGGYEQYF. The CDR3 DNA sequence: TGTGCCAGCATTTCTGACAGGGGGGGATACGAGCAGTACTTC.

The rearrangement joins TRBV6-1 to TRBJ1-5; 11 positions agree with TRBD1. The CDR3 length is 16 residues. V shed 3 bases, J shed 4 bases, and the junction held 5 bases outside the gene matches. CDR1 and CDR2 (germline): MNHNS, SASEGT. Written as DNA, the CDR3 is TGTGCCAGCAGTGAGGACAGGGGGCTGGGGAATCAGCCCCAGCATTTT. Protein product: CASSEDRGLGNQPQHF.